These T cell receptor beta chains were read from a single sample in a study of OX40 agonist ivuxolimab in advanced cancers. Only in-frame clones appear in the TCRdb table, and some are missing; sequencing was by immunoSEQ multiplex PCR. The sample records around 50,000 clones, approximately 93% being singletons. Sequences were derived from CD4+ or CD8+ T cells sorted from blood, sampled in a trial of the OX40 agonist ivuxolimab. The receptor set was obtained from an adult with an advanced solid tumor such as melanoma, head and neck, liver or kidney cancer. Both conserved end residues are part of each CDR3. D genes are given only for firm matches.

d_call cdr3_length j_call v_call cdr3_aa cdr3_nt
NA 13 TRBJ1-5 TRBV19 CASRPSLNQPQHF TGTGCCAGTCGCCCCTCTCTAAATCAGCCCCAGCATTTT
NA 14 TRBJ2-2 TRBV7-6 CASSLRQPAGELFF TGTGCCAGCAGCTTACGCCAGCCCGCCGGGGAGCTGTTTTTT
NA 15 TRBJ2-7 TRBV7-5 CASSLGTSGSYEQYF TGTGCCAGCAGCCTCGGGACTAGCGGGTCTTACGAGCAGTACTTC
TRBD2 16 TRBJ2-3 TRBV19 CASRSQVAGEAYTQYF TGTGCCAGTAGGTCGCAGGTAGCGGGAGAAGCTTATACGCAGTATTTT
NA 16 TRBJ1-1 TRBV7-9 CASSLARAPLNSEAFF TGTGCCAGCAGCTTAGCAAGGGCGCCCCTGAACTCTGAAGCTTTCTTT
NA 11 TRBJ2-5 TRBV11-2 CASSRGETQYF TGTGCCAGCAGCCGTGGGGAGACCCAGTACTTC
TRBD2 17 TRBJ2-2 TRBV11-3 CASSSPGLAGNTGELFF TGTGCCAGCAGCTCTCCGGGACTAGCGGGGAACACCGGGGAGCTGTTTTTT
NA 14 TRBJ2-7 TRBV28 CASSLMGLENEQYF TGTGCCAGCAGTTTAATGGGGTTGGAGAACGAGCAGTACTTC
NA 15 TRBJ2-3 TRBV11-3 CASSLGGGSTDTQYF TGTGCCAGCAGCTTAGGGGGCGGAAGCACAGATACGCAGTATTTT
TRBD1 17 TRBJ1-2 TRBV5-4 CASSFSTGGAQGYGYTF TGTGCCAGCAGCTTTTCGACAGGGGGCGCACAGGGCTATGGCTACACCTTC
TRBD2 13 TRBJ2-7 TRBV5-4 CASSLSGGRGQYF TGTGCCAGCAGCTTGTCTGGGGGGAGGGGGCAGTACTTC